The text below deals with one T cell receptor beta chain. Antigen: not known. Losses at the gene ends were 3 bases for V and 2 bases for J; bases not matched to a gene: 7. The CDR3 length is 17 residues. Germline assignment: CDR1 DFQATT and CDR2 SNEGSKA (reference sequence). Researchers took RNA transcripts and amplified the TCR beta CDR3 regions from them. Carried out on the TCR CDR3, a first-round RT-PCR used the HTBI primer set. MiXCR was run by TCRdb on the multiplex PCR reads, yielding one entry per CDR3 protein. The sample carries about 640,000 distinct CDR3 sequences, 13% to 15% recorded once. The data are from a study of T cells in Graves' hyperthyroidism and ophthalmopathy. Study-level findings and limits: The model forecast ophthalmopathy, anticipating it by a median approximately 6 months before onset.

This TCR derives from a woman between 50 and 59 years old with Graves' ophthalmopathy. The genes are TRBV20-1 and TRBJ2-5, with 15 positions matching TRBD2. Sequenced material: blood. CDR3 protein: CSARKGLAGGWQETQYF. The CDR3 DNA is TGCAGTGCTAGGAAGGGACTAGCGGGAGGATGGCAAGAGACCCAGTACTTC.